What follows are 3 T cell receptor beta chains derived from one specimen sequenced in a study of T cells in Graves' hyperthyroidism and ophthalmopathy. TCR beta CDR3 regions were amplified from RNA. TCR CDR3 regions were first amplified by RT-PCR with HTBI primers. TCRdb independently ran MiXCR on the multiplex PCR reads; one entry per CDR3 protein. The data show a few hundred thousand distinct CDR3 sequences, with around 16% seen just once and around 7.5% held by the top ten. The sequenced sample consisted of blood. The receptors stem from a young woman with Graves' hyperthyroidism.

Ten or more counts support this clonotype. The CDR3 DNA reads as TGCAGTGCCAGACACTACGGTGCTTCTAATGAAAAACTGTTTTTT. Protein product: CSARHYGASNEKLFF. The chain recombines TRBV20-1 with TRBJ1-4, with D unclear. From germline, CDR1 is DFQATT and CDR2 SNEGSKA (reference sequence). The CDR3 length is 15 residues. V lost 6 bases, J lost 3 bases, and 17 bases lay in between.

This clonotype has just a few counts. The CDR3 DNA reads TGTGCCAGTAGTCACAGGGATGGCTTCACTGAAGCTTTCTTT. It yields the protein CASSHRDGFTEAFF. The chain joins TRBV19 to TRBJ1-1; D is possibly TRBD1 (6 bases). Germline V lookup: CDR1 LNHDA, CDR2 SQIVND (reference sequence). The CDR3 loop spans 14 amino acids. Trimming cost V 5 bases and J 4 bases, with 14 bases left between them.

This clonotype has at least ten counts. The V and J genes are TRBV5-1 and TRBJ2-3; D might be TRBD2 (5 bases). This CDR3 is 16 amino acids long. The ends were cut back, 1 base at V and 0 bases at J, with 12 bases in the middle. Germline lookup yields CDR1 SGHRS and CDR2 YFSETQ. CDR3 nucleotides: TGCGCCAGCAGCTTGCGGCTAGCAACAAGCACAGATACGCAGTATTTT. It yields the protein CASSLRLATSTDTQYF.